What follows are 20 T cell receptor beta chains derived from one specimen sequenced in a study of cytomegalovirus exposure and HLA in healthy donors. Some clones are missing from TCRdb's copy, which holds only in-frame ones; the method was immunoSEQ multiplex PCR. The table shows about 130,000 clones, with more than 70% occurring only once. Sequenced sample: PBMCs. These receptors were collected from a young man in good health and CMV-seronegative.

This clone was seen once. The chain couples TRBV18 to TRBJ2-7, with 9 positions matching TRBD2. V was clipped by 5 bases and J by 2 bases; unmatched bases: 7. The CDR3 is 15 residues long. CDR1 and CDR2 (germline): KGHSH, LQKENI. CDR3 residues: CASSSLAGGAYEQYF. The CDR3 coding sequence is TGTGCCAGCTCATCACTAGCGGGTGGGGCCTACGAGCAGTACTTC.

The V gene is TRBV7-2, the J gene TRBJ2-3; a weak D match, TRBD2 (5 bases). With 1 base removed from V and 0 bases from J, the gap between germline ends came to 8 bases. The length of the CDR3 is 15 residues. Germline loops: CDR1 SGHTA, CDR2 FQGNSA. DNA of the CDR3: TGTGCCAGCAGCTTAGGGGTAGCGAGCACAGATACGCAGTATTTT. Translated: CASSLGVASTDTQYF.

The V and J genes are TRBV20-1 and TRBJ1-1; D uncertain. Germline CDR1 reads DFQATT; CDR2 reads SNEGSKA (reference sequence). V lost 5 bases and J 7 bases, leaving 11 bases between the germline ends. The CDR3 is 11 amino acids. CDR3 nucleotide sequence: TGCAGTGCTCCACAGTCCGGTGAAGCTTTCTTT. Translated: CSAPQSGEAFF.

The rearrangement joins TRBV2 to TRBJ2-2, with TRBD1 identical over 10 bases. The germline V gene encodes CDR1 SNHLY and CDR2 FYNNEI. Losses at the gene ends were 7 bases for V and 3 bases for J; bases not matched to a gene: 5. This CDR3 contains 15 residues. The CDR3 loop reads CASTRQGAHTGELFF. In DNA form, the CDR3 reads TGTGCCAGCACTAGACAGGGGGCGCACACCGGGGAGCTGTTTTTT.

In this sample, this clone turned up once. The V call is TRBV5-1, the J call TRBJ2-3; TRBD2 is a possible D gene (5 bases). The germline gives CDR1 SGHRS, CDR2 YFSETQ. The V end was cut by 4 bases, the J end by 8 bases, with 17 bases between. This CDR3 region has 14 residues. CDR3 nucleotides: TGCGCCAGCAGCCTCAACGAATACCGGGGTACGCAGTATTTT. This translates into CASSLNEYRGTQYF.

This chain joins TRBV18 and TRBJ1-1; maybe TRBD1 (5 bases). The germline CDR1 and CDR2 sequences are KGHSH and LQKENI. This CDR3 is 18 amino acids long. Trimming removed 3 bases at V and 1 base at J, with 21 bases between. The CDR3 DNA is TGTGCCAGCTCACCCCCGTTAGGGTCGACAGACTCGAACACTGAAGCTTTCTTT. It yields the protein CASSPPLGSTDSNTEAFF.

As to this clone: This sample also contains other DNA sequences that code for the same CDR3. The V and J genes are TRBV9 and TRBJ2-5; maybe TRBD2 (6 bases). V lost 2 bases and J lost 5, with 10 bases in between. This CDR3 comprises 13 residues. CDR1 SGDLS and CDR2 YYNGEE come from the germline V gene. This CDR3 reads CASSVGTRETQYF. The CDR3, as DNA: TGTGCCAGCAGCGTGGGGACTCGGGAGACCCAGTACTTC.

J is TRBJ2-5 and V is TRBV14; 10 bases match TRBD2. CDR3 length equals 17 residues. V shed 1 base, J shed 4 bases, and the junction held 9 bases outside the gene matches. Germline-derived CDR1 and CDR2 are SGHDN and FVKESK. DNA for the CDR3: TGTGCCAGCAGCCAAGCTCAACTAGCGGGACTTAGAGAGACCCAGTACTTC. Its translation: CASSQAQLAGLRETQYF. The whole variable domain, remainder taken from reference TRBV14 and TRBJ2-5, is EAGVTQFPSHSVIEKGQTVTLRCDPISGHDNLYWYRRVMGKEIKFLLHFVKESKQDESGMPNNRFLAERTGGTYSTLKVQPAELEDSGVYFCASSQAQLAGLRETQYFGPGTRLLVL.

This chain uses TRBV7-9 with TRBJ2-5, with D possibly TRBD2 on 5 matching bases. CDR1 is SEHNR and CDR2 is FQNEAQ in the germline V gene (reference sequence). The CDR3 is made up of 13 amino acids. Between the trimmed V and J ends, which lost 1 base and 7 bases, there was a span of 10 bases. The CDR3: CASSLGSEGTQYF. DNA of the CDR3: TGTGCCAGCAGCTTAGGCAGCGAGGGGACCCAGTACTTC.

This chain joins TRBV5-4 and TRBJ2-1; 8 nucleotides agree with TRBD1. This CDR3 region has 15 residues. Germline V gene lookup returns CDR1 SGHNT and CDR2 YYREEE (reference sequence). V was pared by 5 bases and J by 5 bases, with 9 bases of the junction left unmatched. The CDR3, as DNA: TGTGCCAGCAGTCCCGGGACAGGCTTTAACAATGAGCAGTTCTTC. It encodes CASSPGTGFNNEQFF.

The DNA for the CDR3 is TGTGCCAGCAGTGAAAGGGGGATCTATGGCTACACCTTC. This gives the protein CASSERGIYGYTF. V gene TRBV6-1 combines with J gene TRBJ1-2; weak D call: TRBD1 (6 bases). V gave up 2 bases and J gave up 4 bases, with 8 bases separating them. This CDR3 region has 13 residues. Germline lookup yields CDR1 MNHNS and CDR2 SASEGT.

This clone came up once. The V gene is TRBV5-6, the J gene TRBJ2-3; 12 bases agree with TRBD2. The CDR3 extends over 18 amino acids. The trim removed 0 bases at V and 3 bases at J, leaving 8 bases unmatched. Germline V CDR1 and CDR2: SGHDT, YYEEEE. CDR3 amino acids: CASSLAEASGRGTDTQYF. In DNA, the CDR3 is TGTGCCAGCAGCTTGGCCGAGGCTAGCGGGAGGGGTACAGATACGCAGTATTTT.

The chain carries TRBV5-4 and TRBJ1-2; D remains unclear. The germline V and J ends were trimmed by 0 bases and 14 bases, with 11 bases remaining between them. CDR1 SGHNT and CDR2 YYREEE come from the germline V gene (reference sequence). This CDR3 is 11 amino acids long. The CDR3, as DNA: TGTGCCAGCAGCTTGGAATCCGAGAGTACCTTC. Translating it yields CASSLESESTF.

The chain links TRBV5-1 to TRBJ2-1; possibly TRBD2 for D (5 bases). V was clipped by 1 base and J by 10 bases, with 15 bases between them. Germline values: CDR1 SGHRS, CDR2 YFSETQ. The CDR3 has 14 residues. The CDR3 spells CASSLSPSPNEQFF. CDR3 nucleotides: TGCGCCAGCAGCTTGTCGCCTAGCCCCAACGAGCAGTTCTTC.

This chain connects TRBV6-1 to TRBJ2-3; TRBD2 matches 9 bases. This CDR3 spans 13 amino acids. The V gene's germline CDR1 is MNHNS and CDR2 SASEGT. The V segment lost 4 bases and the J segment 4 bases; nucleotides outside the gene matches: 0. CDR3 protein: CASSGLAADTQYF. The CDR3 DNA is TGTGCCAGCAGTGGACTAGCGGCAGATACGCAGTATTTT.

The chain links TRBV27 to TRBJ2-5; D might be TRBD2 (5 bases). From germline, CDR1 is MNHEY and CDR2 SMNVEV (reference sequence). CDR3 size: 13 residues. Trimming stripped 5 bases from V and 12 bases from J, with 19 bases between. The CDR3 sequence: CASSRRTCSPEYF. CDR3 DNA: TGTGCCAGCAGTAGGAGGACGTGTTCCCCAGAGTACTTC.

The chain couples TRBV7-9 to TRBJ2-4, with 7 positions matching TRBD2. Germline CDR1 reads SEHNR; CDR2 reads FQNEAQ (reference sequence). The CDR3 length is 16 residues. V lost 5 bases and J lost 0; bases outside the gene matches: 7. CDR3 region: CASSGLSGIAKNIQYF. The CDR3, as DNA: TGTGCCAGCAGCGGTCTAAGCGGGATAGCCAAAAACATTCAGTACTTC.

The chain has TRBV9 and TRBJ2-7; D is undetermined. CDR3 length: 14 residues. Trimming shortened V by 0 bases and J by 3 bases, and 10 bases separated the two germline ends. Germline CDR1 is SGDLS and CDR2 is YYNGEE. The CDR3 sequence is CASSVEAQNYEQYF. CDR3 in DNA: TGTGCCAGCAGCGTAGAAGCACAGAACTACGAGCAGTACTTC.

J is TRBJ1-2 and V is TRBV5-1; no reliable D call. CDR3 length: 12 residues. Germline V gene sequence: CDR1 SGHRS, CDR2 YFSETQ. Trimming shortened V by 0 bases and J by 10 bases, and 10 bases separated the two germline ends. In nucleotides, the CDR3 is TGCGCCAGCAGCTTGGTATCCGTCCCCTACACCTTC. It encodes CASSLVSVPYTF.

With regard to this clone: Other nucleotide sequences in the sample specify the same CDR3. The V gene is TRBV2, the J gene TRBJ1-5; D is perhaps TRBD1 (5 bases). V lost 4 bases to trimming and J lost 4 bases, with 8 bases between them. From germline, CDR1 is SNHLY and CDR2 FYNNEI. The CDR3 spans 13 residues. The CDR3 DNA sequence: TGTGCCAGCAGTGGACAGACAAATCAGCCCCAGCATTTT. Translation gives CASSGQTNQPQHF.